This T cell receptor beta chain was identified during a study of T cell responses to AZD1222 COVID-19 vaccine (dated by TCRdb to 2020 to 2022). For the wider study: TCR sequencing was performed for some 250 trial participants, of whom some 200 were given two doses of AZD1222 and around 25 were given two doses of MenACWY control vaccine. Trial participants were enrolled by age into 18-55, 56-69 and 70-plus year subgroups, with about 150, 28 and 57 TCR-sequenced participants respectively. Here is what the overall study found, with its caveats: Conclusions about previously exposed vaccinees are limited because only six or seven AZD1222 recipients were SARS-CoV-2 seropositive at baseline. Because no day 14 peak-response samples were available, repertoires were characterized only after the peak T cell response. CD4 TCRs associated with the vaccine covered the entire spike protein, and the dominant responses were in regions 160-218 and 743-854. In the small 56-69-year group, the increase in depth fell short of significance, most likely because of low power. Epitopes outside the regions mutated in the B.1.351 and B.1.1.7 variants were reportedly recognized by nearly half of the unique spike-specific TCRs. Participants were mostly white British and included more females than males, and it was suggested by the authors that clonal diversity may have been underestimated. After two AZD1222 doses, spike-specific TCR breadth and depth were significantly higher than at day 0 and than in MenACWY recipients.

The CDR3 regions of human TCRbeta chains were subjected to immunosequencing. The paper's processing steps were these. Repertoire TCRs were matched against a reference library of SARS-CoV-2-specific TCRs generated with the MIRA antigen-specificity platform. Breadth meant the fraction of unique TCRs that were SARS-CoV-2-associated, whereas depth meant the fraction of total T cells that were SARS-CoV-2-associated. Using the MIRA data, each spike-specific TCR was assigned both to the spike region to which the TCR was reactive and to a CD4 or CD8 class. Log10-transformed breadth and depth values were compared by one-way ANOVA with Sidak's multiple comparisons tests. Entries here come from immuneACCESS through TCRdb and include only in-frame sequences with V and J called. Some clones fail to appear in such tables; in the studies checked, an unresolved V gene covers under half of the shortfall, and the cause of the remainder is unknown. V and J calls and clone size follow that table, whereas D and trimming were derived from the DNA. The sample includes 70,000 to 95,000 clones, with around 84% observed a single time. In total, the top ten clones hold about 6% of the sample.

The time point label for this specimen denotes: about 28 days (+/-7) after the second vaccine dose. Because spike-specific TCR depth and breadth did not differ between the two schedules, AZD1222 recipients who got a second dose at roughly 4 weeks were pooled with those who got a second dose at roughly 12 weeks. Vaccinee samples came from UK trials COV001 and COV002, including a single-blind randomized controlled phase 2/3 trial of AZD1222 (ChAdOx1 nCoV-19) in healthy adults. For TCRbeta chain sequencing, PBMC samples from trial participants were taken at day 0 and at day 28 after the second dose. V is cut back by 6 bases and J by 2 bases, with 8 bases in the junction unmatched. The CDR3, cysteine through phenylalanine, is 16 amino acids long. The kept DNA is CDR3 alone, 48 bases in frame from the first base. Sequences LNHDA (CDR1) and SQIVND (CDR2) are obtained from the germline V gene (reference sequence).

Concerning this clone: Its antigen target is currently unknown. The input lacks base qualities; no much larger clone sits a single base away.

The chain couples TRBV19 to TRBJ2-1; a stretch of 9 junction bases matches TRBD1. Specimen: peripheral blood, collected 28 days after the second AZD1222 dose. The receptor was derived from an adult who received the AZD1222 COVID-19 vaccine. DNA sequence: TGTGCCAGTAGACCACAGGGGGCAGGGACCTACAATGAGCAGTTCTTC. The resulting protein is CASRPQGAGTYNEQFF.